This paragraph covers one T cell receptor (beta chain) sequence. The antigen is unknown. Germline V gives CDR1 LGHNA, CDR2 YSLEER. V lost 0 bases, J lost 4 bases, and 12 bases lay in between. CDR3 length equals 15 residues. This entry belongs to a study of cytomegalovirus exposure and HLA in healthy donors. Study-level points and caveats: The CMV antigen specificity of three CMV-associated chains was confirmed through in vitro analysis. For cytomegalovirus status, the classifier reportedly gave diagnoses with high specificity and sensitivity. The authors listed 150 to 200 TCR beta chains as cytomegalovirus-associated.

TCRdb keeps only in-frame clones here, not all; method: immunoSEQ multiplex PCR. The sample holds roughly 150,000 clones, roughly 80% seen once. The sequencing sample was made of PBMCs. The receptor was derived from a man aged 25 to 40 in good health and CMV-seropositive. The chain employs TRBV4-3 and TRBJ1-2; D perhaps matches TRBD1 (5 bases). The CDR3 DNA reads TGCGCCAGCAGCCAAGATAGGGGACTCTCCTATGGCTACACCTTC. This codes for CASSQDRGLSYGYTF.